The clone carrying this TCR beta chain was recorded many times. The antigen remains unidentified. V was pared by 0 bases and J by 4 bases, with 5 bases between. This CDR3 is built from 13 residues. CDR1 and CDR2 from the germline V gene are SGHAT and FQNNGV. Making the bulk TCR libraries relied on previously described methods and listed TCR primers. TCRdb fed the PCR reads into MiXCR, producing one record per CDR3 protein. The sample holds tens of thousands of distinct CDR3 sequences, over 15% seen once. This specimen belongs to a study of molecular identifiers for immune sequencing clone quantification. Findings of the study overall: Whereas naive cells kept under 1% of molecules in clones above 20 RNA copies, such clones held over 98% in effectors.

This clonotype was obtained from a human donor in good health. Some libraries in this study had Jurkat cell RNA spiked in. This sequence joins TRBV11-2 and TRBJ2-3; D unclear. The specimen sequenced was naive CD8+ T cells from blood, with Jurkat cell RNA spiked in. Subset: FACS-sorted CD8+CD4-CCR7+CD45RA+ naive T cells. For the CDR3, the DNA is TGTGCCAGCAGCTTAGAATGGTCAGATACGCAGTATTTT. It encodes CASSLEWSDTQYF.